The clone carrying this TCR beta chain was recorded many times. Its specificity is not known. The CDR3 covers 16 residues. CDR1 SGHTA and CDR2 FQGTGA come from the germline V gene. With 1 base clipped from V and 10 bases from J, the junction kept 14 bases outside the gene matches. This sample is drawn from a study of spatial heterogeneity in lung cancer. Study-level information: Raw reads contained each unique TCR and UMI combination more than ten times on average. Study conclusions and caveats: The appearance of ubiquitous expanded tumor TCRs in blood was greater at resection than follow-up.

Carried by each TCR cDNA molecule was a unique molecular identifier. MiXCR, run by TCRdb on the 5' RACE reads, gives a single entry per CDR3 protein. The sample has 30,000 to 40,000 distinct CDR3 sequences, 5.2% seen once. Time point in this sample: sample taken at primary tumor resection. Unsorted whole RNA from tumor, nontumor lung or frozen PBMC underwent sequencing. The cohort: over 70 early-stage, untreated non-small cell lung cancer patients. The sample in question was PBMCs, obtained at surgery. This rearrangement joins TRBV7-3 to TRBJ1-1, with 8 positions matching TRBD1. The clonotype originates from a female donor with early-stage non-small cell lung cancer. CDR3 residues: CASSLKGSAGTGPAFF. The CDR3 bases are TGTGCCAGCAGCTTAAAAGGGTCGGCCGGGACAGGCCCAGCTTTCTTT.